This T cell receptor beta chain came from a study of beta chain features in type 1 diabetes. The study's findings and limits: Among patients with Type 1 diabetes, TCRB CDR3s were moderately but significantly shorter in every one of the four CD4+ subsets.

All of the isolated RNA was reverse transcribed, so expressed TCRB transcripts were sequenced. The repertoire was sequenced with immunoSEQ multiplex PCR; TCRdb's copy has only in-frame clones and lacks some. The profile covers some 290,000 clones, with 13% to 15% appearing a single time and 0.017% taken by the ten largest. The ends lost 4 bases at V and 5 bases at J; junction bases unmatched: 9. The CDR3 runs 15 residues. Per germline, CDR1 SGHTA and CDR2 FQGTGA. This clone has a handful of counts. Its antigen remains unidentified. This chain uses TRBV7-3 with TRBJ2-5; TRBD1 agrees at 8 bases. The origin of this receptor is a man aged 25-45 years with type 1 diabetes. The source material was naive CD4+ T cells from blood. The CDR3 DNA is TGTGCCAGCAGCTCTCCAGGGGGCGGTGATGAGACCCAGTACTTC. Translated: CASSSPGGGDETQYF.